These 6 T cell receptor beta chains share one sample of origin, sequenced in a study of shared clonotypes between healthy human individuals. Profiled with immunoSEQ multiplex PCR; TCRdb holds only in-frame clones, not every one. Among almost 750,000 clones listed, 72% were seen once. Sequencing was done on a sample of memory CD4+ T cells sorted from blood. Specified subset: CD45RA-negative fraction. All receptors derive from a woman in her twenties or thirties in good health.

The CDR3 protein is CASSLRRGSSEQYF. The CDR3 nucleotides are TGCGCCAGCAGCTTGCGGCGGGGATCCTCGGAGCAGTACTTC. This chain joins TRBV5-1 and TRBJ2-5, with TRBD2 as a possible D gene (6 bases). Germline V gene data show CDR1 as SGHRS and CDR2 as YFSETQ. Between the trimmed V and J ends, which lost 1 base and 11 bases, there was a span of 18 bases. The CDR3 extends over 14 amino acids. Together with reference TRBV5-1 and TRBJ2-5, the CDR3 gives the full variable domain: KAGVTQTPRYLIKTRGQQVTLSCSPISGHRSVSWYQQTPGQGLQFLFEYFSETQRNKGNFPGRFSGRQFSNSRSEMNVSTLELGDSALYLCASSLRRGSSEQYFGPGTRLLVL.

V and J are TRBV7-2 and TRBJ2-6; D not resolved. The CDR3 is made up of 14 amino acids. Trimming pared 10 bases from V and 1 base from J, leaving 11 bases between. Germline V gives CDR1 SGHTA, CDR2 FQGNSA. CDR3 residues: CATDGKSGANVLTF. Here the CDR3 DNA reads TGTGCCACCGACGGAAAGTCTGGGGCCAACGTCCTGACTTTC.

In its sample, this clone was seen a few times. A much larger clonotype is one base distant, so this may be a read error. The sample carries other DNA sequences with the same CDR3. The chain couples TRBV28 to TRBJ1-5, with no clear D. Germline lookup yields CDR1 MDHEN and CDR2 SYDVKM. Trimming stripped 4 bases from V and 0 bases from J, with 1 base between. The CDR3 extends over 12 amino acids. Here the CDR3 DNA reads TGTGCCAGCAGTTATAGCAATCAGCCCCAGCATTTT. It yields the protein CASSYSNQPQHF.

The V and J genes are TRBV6-5 and TRBJ1-1, with TRBD1 identical over 8 bases. Germline lookup yields CDR1 MNHEY and CDR2 SVGAGI. V dropped 2 bases and J dropped 3; count of bases not matched to a gene: 5. The CDR3 runs 15 residues. The CDR3 region is CASSYAQGADTEAFF. The CDR3 bases are TGTGCCAGCAGTTACGCTCAGGGGGCGGACACTGAAGCTTTCTTT.

The chain is built from TRBV28 and TRBJ1-2, with no clear D. This CDR3 is 14 amino acids long. V gave up 3 bases and J gave up 8 bases, with 16 bases separating them. The germline V gene encodes CDR1 MDHEN and CDR2 SYDVKM. The CDR3 region is CASSFNPGYKGYTF. The CDR3 DNA sequence: TGTGCCAGCAGTTTTAACCCGGGGTATAAAGGCTACACCTTC.

Note on this clone: This CDR3 is also generated by other DNA sequences in the sample. The chain joins TRBV29-1 to TRBJ1-1; D is possibly TRBD1 (5 bases). CDR1 is SQVTM and CDR2 is ANQGSEA in the germline V gene. V lost 6 bases and J 1 base, leaving 9 bases between the germline ends. The CDR3 consists of 12 residues. CDR3: CSVVGGNTEAFF. CDR3 nucleotides: TGCAGCGTAGTTGGGGGGAACACTGAAGCTTTCTTT.